This note documents a single TCR beta chain sequence. Its antigen is not known. This specimen comes from a study of beta chain features in type 1 diabetes. About the study: Sorted cells examined across all samples numbered 85 million to 130 million.

TCRB transcripts that were expressed got sequenced, as all of the isolated RNA had been reverse transcribed. The repertoire was sequenced with immunoSEQ multiplex PCR; TCRdb's copy has only in-frame clones and lacks some. The sample lists about 140,000 clones, about 7% occurring once. Overall study results and limits: A pattern of fewer insertions and more deletions at VDJ junctions was seen in type 1 diabetes patients.

Sequenced material: central memory CD4+ T cells from blood. The origin of this receptor is a woman younger than 45 in good health.

For the CDR3, the DNA is TGTGCCACCACAGGGGGTGGAGAGACCCAGTACTTC. Amino acid sequence: CATTGGGETQYF. The chain recombines TRBV6-5 with TRBJ2-5; 8 bases match TRBD1. The CDR3 totals 12 residues. The germline V gene has CDR1 MNHEY and CDR2 SVGAGI. V trimming: 10 bases; J trimming: 4 bases; junction bases outside the gene matches: 5.